What follows is one T cell receptor beta chain and its context. Amplified material comprised TCR beta CDR3 regions derived from RNA transcripts. HTBI primers were employed in first-round RT-PCR, then a second-round multiplex PCR followed. TCRdb called the multiplex PCR reads again in MiXCR, with one record for every CDR3 protein. The data show hundreds of thousands of distinct CDR3 sequences, with roughly 40% seen just once and approximately 46% held by the top ten. CDR1 is SGHTA, CDR2 FQGNSA, per germline. With 5 bases clipped from V and 0 bases from J, the junction kept 7 bases outside the gene matches. The CDR3 spans 15 residues. The record originates from a study of Graves' ophthalmopathy and Graves' hyperthyroidism. Whole-study context: The blood sample was drawn at first diagnosis and before any treatment.

The sample was peripheral blood. The sequence was obtained from an adult man with Graves' ophthalmopathy. The rearrangement links TRBV7-2 to TRBJ2-7; TRBD2 aligns across 7 bases. The CDR3 is CASSRGGSFSYEQYF. The CDR3 coding sequence is TGTGCCAGCAGCCGCGGCGGGAGTTTCTCCTACGAGCAGTACTTC. The full variable domain, its missing parts supplied by reference TRBV7-2 and TRBJ2-7, is GAGVSQSPSNKVTEKGKDVELRCDPISGHTALYWYRQSLGQGLEFLIYFQGNSAPDKSGLPSDRFSAERTGGSVSTLTIQRTQQEDSAVYLCASSRGGSFSYEQYFGPGTRLTVT.